This entry describes one T cell receptor beta chain. Its antigen is undetermined. Expressed TCRB transcripts were sequenced because the entire RNA isolate underwent reverse transcription. The protocol was immunoSEQ multiplex PCR, while the TCRdb copy is restricted to in-frame clones and leaves out a portion. The sample lists about 150,000 clones, more than 9.5% occurring once. Trimming at V came to 6 bases and at J to 6 bases, leaving 7 bases not matched to a gene. Germline CDR1 is SNHLY and CDR2 is FYNNEI. The CDR3 has 13 residues. These data originate in a study of beta chain features in type 1 diabetes. Study-level points and caveats: Compared with healthy donors, patients appeared to share more similar naive, central memory and regulatory TCRB repertoires.

Each of the CD4+ naive, central memory, regulatory and stem cell-like memory populations was sorted via CD45RO/CCR7/CD25/CD127/CD95/CD27. The V gene is TRBV2, the J gene TRBJ1-2; 7 positions match TRBD1. The sample comprised central memory CD4+ T cells from blood. This clonotype was sampled from a man between 18 and 29 years old in good health. CDR3 loop: CASRQGLGDGYTF. The DNA of the CDR3 is TGTGCCAGCAGACAGGGGTTGGGAGATGGCTACACCTTC.